This T cell receptor (beta chain) originates from a study of T-cell reconstitution after alpha-beta-depleted transplantation in children. Overall study findings and caveats: Several hundred expanded graft clones reportedly gave rise to the alpha-beta T cells present about two months after transplant.

TCRbeta library preparation incorporated unique molecular identifiers. Via MiXCR, TCRdb re-called the PCR reads, giving one row per CDR3 protein. There are 250,000 to 350,000 distinct CDR3 sequences in the sample; around 25% occur only once, and roughly 9.7% lies in the top ten. CDR1 and CDR2 (germline): SGHNT, YYREEE (reference sequence). The CDR3 contains 16 residues. V was shortened by 4 bases and J by 8 bases, with 22 bases between the two germline ends. As regards this clonotype: Its antigen remains unidentified.

This TCR derives from a male patient between 5 and 17 years old who had a stem cell transplant for acute lymphoblastic leukemia, so the T cells may come from the graft donor. This chain uses TRBV5-4 with TRBJ2-1; D possibly corresponds to TRBD2 (5 bases). The starting material was PBMCs, mostly from graft donor cells, obtained 180 days after TCRalphabeta/CD19-depleted stem cell transplant. The CDR3 loop is CASSQEGVGTLDEQFF. In nucleotides, the CDR3 is TGTGCCAGCAGCCAAGAGGGAGTCGGCACTCTGGATGAGCAGTTCTTC. The whole variable domain, filled in from reference TRBV5-4 and TRBJ2-1, reads ETGVTQSPTHLIKTRGQQVTLRCSSQSGHNTVSWYQQALGQGPQFIFQYYREEENGRGNFPPRFSGLQFPNYSSELNVNALELDDSALYLCASSQEGVGTLDEQFFGPGTRLTVL.